This T cell receptor (beta chain) was retrieved from a study of blood T cell repertoires in COVID-19. Recovered Cohort 3 donors showed two negative PCRs, clearance, or symptom resolution. Original analysis: Amplification of reference gene primers was used by the study to estimate nucleated cell counts. The data were produced by immunoSEQ multiplex PCR, yet TCRdb's version contains in-frame clones alone and is incomplete. That table supplies the V and J calls and clone size; D and trimming were determined from the DNA. Among around 300,000 clones listed, roughly nine tenths were seen once. Sequencing was done on a sample of PBMCs or T cells enriched from blood (not recorded which). The sequence came from a woman aged 40 to 55 who had recovered from COVID-19.

Written as DNA, the CDR3 is TGTGCCAGCAGCTTAGAGCGGTTCACCTACACCTTC. Amino acid sequence: CASSLERFTYTF. The chain employs TRBV7-9 and TRBJ1-2; D not resolved. Trimming took 1 base from V and 10 from J, leaving 10 bases between them. The length of the CDR3 is 12 residues. Germline CDR1 is SEHNR and CDR2 is FQNEAQ (reference sequence). Full variable domain (outside the CDR3, taken from reference TRBV7-9 and TRBJ1-2): DTGVSQNPRHKITKRGQNVTFRCDPISEHNRLYWYRQTLGQGPEFLTYFQNEAQLEKSRLLSDRFSAERPKGSFSTLEIQRTEQGDSAMYLCASSLERFTYTFGSGTRLTVV.